This note documents a single T cell receptor beta chain sequence. As yet, its antigen is unknown. These data originate in a study of OX40 agonist ivuxolimab in advanced cancers. Study-level information: Allowance was made for prior anti-PD-1, anti-PD-L1 or anti-CTLA-4 therapy, and 35% to 40% had some.

Germline CDR1 reads MNHEY; CDR2 reads SMNVEV (reference sequence). The CDR3 has 13 amino acids. V was pared by 3 bases and J by 0 bases, with 3 bases between. Only in-frame clones appear in the TCRdb table, and some are missing; sequencing was by immunoSEQ multiplex PCR. The top ten clones hold 5.8% of a sample with about 96,000 clones, about 84% of them seen once. Study results and limitations: Averaging showed that CD8+ T cells had more expanded clones than CD4+ did. At doses 0.1 to 3.0 mg/kg, CD4+ and CD8+ clones expanded.

This receptor was identified in an adult with an advanced solid tumor such as melanoma, head and neck, liver or kidney cancer. This specimen was CD4+ or CD8+ T cells sorted from blood, taken in a trial of the OX40 agonist ivuxolimab. The gene calls are TRBV27 and TRBJ1-3; D ambiguous. CDR3 loop: CASSLDSGNTIYF. In nucleotides, the CDR3 is TGTGCCAGCAGTTTGGACTCTGGAAACACCATATATTTT.